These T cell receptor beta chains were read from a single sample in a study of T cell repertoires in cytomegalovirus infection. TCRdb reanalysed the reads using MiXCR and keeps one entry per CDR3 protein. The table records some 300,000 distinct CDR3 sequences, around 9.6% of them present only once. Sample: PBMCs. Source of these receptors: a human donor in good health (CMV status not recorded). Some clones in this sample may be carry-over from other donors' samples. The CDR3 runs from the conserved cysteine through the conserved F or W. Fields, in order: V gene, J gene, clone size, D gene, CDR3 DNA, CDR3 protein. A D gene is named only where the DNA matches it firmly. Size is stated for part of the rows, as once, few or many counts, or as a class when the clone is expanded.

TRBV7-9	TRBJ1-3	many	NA	TGTGCCAGCAGCTTAGGGGGGGTGGAGGAGCCTGGAAACACCATATATTTT	CASSLGGVEEPGNTIYF
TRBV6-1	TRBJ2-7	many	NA	TGTGCCAGCTCCCGCGGGGACATCGTCTACGAGCAGTACTTC	CASSRGDIVYEQYF
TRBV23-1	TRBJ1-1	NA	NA	TGCGCCAGCAGTCAATATGAACACCGCCTCCCTCACACTGAAGCTTTCTTT	CASSQYEHRLPHTEAFF
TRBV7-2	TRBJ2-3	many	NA	TGTGCCAGCAGCTCTGGGACTTTAGGTACGCAGTATTTT	CASSSGTLGTQYF
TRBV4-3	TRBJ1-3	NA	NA	TGCGCCAGCAGCCAAGGGACTTATGGAGAGACTGGAAACACCATATATTTT	CASSQGTYGETGNTIYF
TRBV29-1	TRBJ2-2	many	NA	TGCAGCGTGAGTCGGGGGTCGAACACCGGGGAGCTGTTTTTT	CSVSRGSNTGELFF
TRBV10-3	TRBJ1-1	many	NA	TGTGCCATCAGTGTTAGGGACCCCATGAACACTGAAGCTTTCTTT	CAISVRDPMNTEAFF
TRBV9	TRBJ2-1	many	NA	TGTGCCAGCAGCGTAGGTCGGGTCCACAATGAGCAGTTCTTC	CASSVGRVHNEQFF
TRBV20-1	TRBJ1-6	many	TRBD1	TGCAGTGCTAGACCCGACAGGGGGAATTCACCCCTCCACTTT	CSARPDRGNSPLHF
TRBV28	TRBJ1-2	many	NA	TGTGCCAGCAATTCACAGGGTCCGGTCTACACCTTC	CASNSQGPVYTF
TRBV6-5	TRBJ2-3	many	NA	TGTGCCAGCAGTTTCCAACCGGTCGGGGATACGCAGTATTTT	CASSFQPVGDTQYF
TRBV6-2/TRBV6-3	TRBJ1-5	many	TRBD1	TGTGCCAGCAGTTCCCCACAGGGGAGGCAGCCCCAGCATTTT	CASSSPQGRQPQHF
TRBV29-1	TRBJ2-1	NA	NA	TGCAGCGCCGCGACACCCGTCACCTTAACCTACAATGAGCAGTTCTTC	CSAATPVTLTYNEQFF
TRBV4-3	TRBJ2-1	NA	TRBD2	TGCGCCAGCAGCCAAGTACTAGCGGGGGGATTCTACAATGAGCAGTTCTTC	CASSQVLAGGFYNEQFF
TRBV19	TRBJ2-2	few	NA	TGTGCCAGTAGTGTTCAGGGCACCGGGGAGCTGTTTTTT	CASSVQGTGELFF
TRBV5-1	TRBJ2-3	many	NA	TGCGCCAGCGTGCAGGACCCTGAAGATACGCAGTATTTT	CASVQDPEDTQYF
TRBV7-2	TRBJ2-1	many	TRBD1	TGTGCCAGCAGCACCCGACAGGGGGCAATTTACAATGAGCAGTTCTTC	CASSTRQGAIYNEQFF
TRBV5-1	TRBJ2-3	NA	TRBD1	TGCGCCAGCAGCTTTCCCGGGACAGGGCAGGAAGAGACGCAGTATTTT	CASSFPGTGQEETQYF
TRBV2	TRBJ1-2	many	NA	TGTGCCAGCAGTGTGGGAACCCGAACTCGAAACTATGGCTACACCTTC	CASSVGTRTRNYGYTF
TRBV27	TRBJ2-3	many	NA	TGTGCCAGCAGTTTCAATAGGAGAGATACGCAGTATTTT	CASSFNRRDTQYF
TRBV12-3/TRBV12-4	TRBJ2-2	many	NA	TGTGCCAGCAACCTGGGAACTGACTTGGTCTCCGGGGAGCTGTTTTTT	CASNLGTDLVSGELFF
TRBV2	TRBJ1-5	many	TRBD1	TGTGCCAGCAGTGAAGCGCGGTCAGGGGGTATTCAGCCCCAGCATTTT	CASSEARSGGIQPQHF
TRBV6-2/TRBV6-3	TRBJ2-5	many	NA	TGTGCCAGCGGCATAGGGGAGACCCAGTACTTC	CASGIGETQYF
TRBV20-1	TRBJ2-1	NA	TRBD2	TGCAGTGCCCATGGGACTAGCGGGGGTGGGGAGCAGTTCTTC	CSAHGTSGGGEQFF
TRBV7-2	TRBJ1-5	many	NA	TGTGCCAGCAGCTTATCCCCGACAGTCAATCAGCCCCAGCATTTT	CASSLSPTVNQPQHF
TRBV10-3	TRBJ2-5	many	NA	TGTGCCATCAGTGAGTCGGCCAACCCCCAAGAGACCCAGTACTTC	CAISESANPQETQYF
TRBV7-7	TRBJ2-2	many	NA	TGTGCTAGCACCCTACGGGACACTGGGTTCGCGAACACCGGGGAGCTGTTTTTT	CASTLRDTGFANTGELFF
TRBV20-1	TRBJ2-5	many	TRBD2	TGCAGTGCTAGAGGACTAGCGGACAGAGAGACCCAGTACTTC	CSARGLADRETQYF
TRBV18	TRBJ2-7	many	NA	TGTGCCAGCTCACCGCGGGACAGACCCTACGAGCAGTACTTC	CASSPRDRPYEQYF
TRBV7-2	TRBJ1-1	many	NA	TGTGCCAGCAGCCCCCCTGGAATCGGCACTGAAGCTTTCTTT	CASSPPGIGTEAFF
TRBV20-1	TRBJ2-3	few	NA	TGCAGCGCGACACCCGGCACAGATACGCAGTATTTT	CSATPGTDTQYF
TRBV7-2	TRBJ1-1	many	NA	TGTGCCAGCAGCTTCGGGGGGAGGAGGGACACTGAAGCTTTCTTT	CASSFGGRRDTEAFF
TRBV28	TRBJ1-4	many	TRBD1	TGTGCCAGCAGACCCTCCGCGGGACAGGGGATACTTAATGAAAAACTGTTTTTT	CASRPSAGQGILNEKLFF
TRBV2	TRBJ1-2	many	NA	TGTGCCAGCAGTGAAGCTCGGACTACGGATGGCTACACCTTC	CASSEARTTDGYTF
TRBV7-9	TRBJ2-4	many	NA	TGTGCCAGCAGCCCCCGGGACGGTAAAAACATTCAGTACTTC	CASSPRDGKNIQYF
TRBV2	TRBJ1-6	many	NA	TGTGCCAGCAGTGACAGGGAAGGGCTGGTAGATTCACCCCTCCACTTT	CASSDREGLVDSPLHF
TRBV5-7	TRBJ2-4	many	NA	TGTGCCAGCAGCTTGGTGGCCGCAACAGGGGACGGGGGCAAAAACATTCAGTACTTC	CASSLVAATGDGGKNIQYF
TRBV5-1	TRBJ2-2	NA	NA	TGCGCCAGCATTGCTAACACCGGGGAGCTGTTTTTT	CASIANTGELFF
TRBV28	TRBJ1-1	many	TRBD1	TGTGCCAGCAGTTCCGCCGGACAGGGGAACACTGAAGCTTTCTTT	CASSSAGQGNTEAFF
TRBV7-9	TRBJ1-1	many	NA	TGTGCCAGCAGCTTAGATGACAGGAGGACTGAAGCTTTCTTT	CASSLDDRRTEAFF
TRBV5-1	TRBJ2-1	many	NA	TGCGCCAGCAGCCAGGGGCTAGCGTCAGTCTTC	CASSQGLASVF
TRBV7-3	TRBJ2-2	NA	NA	TGTGCCAGCGGGGACGGCACCGGGGAGCTGTTTTTT	CASGDGTGELFF
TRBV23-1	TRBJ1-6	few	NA	TGCGCCAGCAGTCACCTCGAGGATTATAATTCACCCCTCCACTTT	CASSHLEDYNSPLHF
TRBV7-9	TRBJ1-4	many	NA	TGTGCCAGCAGCTTAGCCGGACAGCGGCTGCTCGAAAAACTGTTTTTT	CASSLAGQRLLEKLFF
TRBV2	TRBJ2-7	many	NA	TGTGCCAGCAAGGGTGGAGTTAGCTCCTACGAGCAGTACTTC	CASKGGVSSYEQYF
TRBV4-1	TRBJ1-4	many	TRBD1	TGCGCCAGCAGCCAAGACCGGACAGGTACAAATGAAAAACTGTTTTTT	CASSQDRTGTNEKLFF
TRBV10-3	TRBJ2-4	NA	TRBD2	TGTGCCATCAGTGATGAGCGGGGGGGTGGCAAAAACATTCAGTACTTC	CAISDERGGGKNIQYF
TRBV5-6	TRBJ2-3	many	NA	TGTGCCAGCCTCCCCCGGAGCTCGCGAGATACGCAGTATTTT	CASLPRSSRDTQYF
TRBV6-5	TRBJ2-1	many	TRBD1	TGTGCCAGCAGTTATCCCGGACAGGGCAATGAGCAGTTCTTC	CASSYPGQGNEQFF
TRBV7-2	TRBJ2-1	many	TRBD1	TGTGCCAGCAGGGAAACGGGACAGGGGTTCTACAATGAGCAGTTCTTC	CASRETGQGFYNEQFF
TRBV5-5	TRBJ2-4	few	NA	TGTGCCAGCAGCTTGATAGTAGCCAAAAACATTCAGTACTTC	CASSLIVAKNIQYF
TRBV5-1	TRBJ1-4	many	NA	TGCGCCAGCAGCTCCTCAGGGCCTAATGAAAAACTGTTTTTT	CASSSSGPNEKLFF
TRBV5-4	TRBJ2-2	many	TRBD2	TGTGCCAGCCATCGAGCGGGGGGAAACACCGGGGAGCTGTTTTTT	CASHRAGGNTGELFF
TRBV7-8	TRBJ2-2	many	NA	TGTGCCAGCAGTCGGACTCTCAACCCGAACACCGGGGAGCTGTTTTTT	CASSRTLNPNTGELFF
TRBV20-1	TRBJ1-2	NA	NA	TGCAGTGCCGAGGGCCCAGGGTCCCTTGGCTACACCTTC	CSAEGPGSLGYTF
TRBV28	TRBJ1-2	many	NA	TGTGCCAGCAGTTTATACGAGAACTATGGCTACACCTTC	CASSLYENYGYTF
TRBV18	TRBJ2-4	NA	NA	TGTGCCAGCTCACCAGATCTCGGCATTCAGTACTTC	CASSPDLGIQYF
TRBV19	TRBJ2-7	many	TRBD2	TGTGCCAGTAATAGCGGGGGCGTAGGTTTCGACGAGCAGTACTTC	CASNSGGVGFDEQYF
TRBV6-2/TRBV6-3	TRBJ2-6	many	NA	TGTGCCAGCAGTGACCCCCGCGGAGCCTCTGGGGCCAACGTCCTGACTTTC	CASSDPRGASGANVLTF